One and the same sample provided the 21 T cell receptor beta chains below, sequenced in a study of blood T cells in healthy people across ages. Through a sample-barcoded 5' primer and a J-beta primer mix, a second PCR was run for roughly 6 to 12 cycles. TCRdb fed the 5' RACE reads into MiXCR, producing one record per CDR3 protein. The sample includes approximately 400,000 distinct CDR3 sequences, roughly half of them seen just once. The sample taken for sequencing was blood. The receptor source for this set is a man aged 60 to 69 in good health.

This clonotype has a handful of counts. The rearrangement joins TRBV7-6 to TRBJ2-1, with TRBD2 matching 8 bases. This CDR3 contains 17 residues. Germline V gene data show CDR1 as SGHVS and CDR2 as FNYEAQ. J was trimmed by 8 bases and V by 2 bases; bases with no gene match: 14. CDR3 amino acids: CASSLRARREAPHEQFF. The CDR3 DNA follows: TGTGCCAGCAGCTTACGAGCAAGGCGGGAGGCCCCTCATGAGCAGTTCTTC.

This chain uses TRBV18 with TRBJ2-2; possible D gene TRBD1, 6 bases. Germline values: CDR1 KGHSH, CDR2 LQKENI. This CDR3 has 14 amino acids. With 4 bases removed from V and 3 bases from J, the gap between germline ends came to 9 bases. CDR3 bases: TGTGCCAGCTCACTGACAGGATACACCGGGGAGCTGTTTTTT. Translated: CASSLTGYTGELFF.

Only a few counts were recorded for this clonotype. The chain recombines TRBV7-8 with TRBJ2-7, with 10 nucleotides matching TRBD2. The germline CDR1 and CDR2 sequences are SGHVS and FQNEAQ. The CDR3 is 16 residues long. The ends lost 5 bases at V and 7 bases at J; junction bases unmatched: 14. The CDR3 loop reads CASSHQAGGGYNEQYF. CDR3 nucleotides: TGTGCCAGCAGCCATCAAGCGGGAGGGGGATACAATGAGCAGTACTTC.

This sequence joins TRBV7-6 and TRBJ1-2; 11 positions match TRBD1. V shed 5 bases and J 7 bases; nucleotides not matched to a gene: 3. Germline CDR1 is SGHVS and CDR2 is FNYEAQ. The CDR3 extends over 13 amino acids. CDR3 sequence: CASSAGQGGGYTF. The CDR3 DNA reads TGTGCCAGCAGCGCGGGACAGGGGGGTGGCTACACCTTC.

The chain has TRBV7-9 and TRBJ2-7; no clear D gene. Between the trimmed V and J ends, which lost 4 bases and 0 bases, there was a span of 7 bases. The CDR3 extends over 13 amino acids. Germline-derived CDR1 and CDR2 are SEHNR and FQNEAQ (reference sequence). The CDR3 bases are TGTGCCAGCAGCTCCCAACGCTCCTACGAGCAGTACTTC. Residues: CASSSQRSYEQYF. The full variable domain, with the rest looked up from reference TRBV7-9 and TRBJ2-7, is DTGVSQNPRHKITKRGQNVTFRCDPISEHNRLYWYRQTLGQGPEFLTYFQNEAQLEKSRLLSDRFSAERPKGSFSTLEIQRTEQGDSAMYLCASSSQRSYEQYFGPGTRLTVT.

The chain links TRBV2 to TRBJ2-5; a possible D gene is TRBD1 (6 bases). CDR1 and CDR2 from the germline V gene are SNHLY and FYNNEI. Trimming pared 4 bases from V and 5 bases from J, leaving 11 bases between. The CDR3 is made up of 13 amino acids. The CDR3 sequence: CASSGQVRETQYF. CDR3 DNA: TGTGCCAGCAGTGGACAGGTCCGGGAGACCCAGTACTTC.

The chain combines TRBV7-2 with TRBJ2-1; tentative D call: TRBD1 (6 bases). The V gene's germline CDR1 is SGHTA and CDR2 FQGNSA. With 1 base removed from V and 0 bases from J, the gap between germline ends came to 7 bases. The CDR3 contains 15 residues. CDR3 DNA sequence: TGTGCCAGCAGCTTAGGGGGGCGCTCCTACAATGAGCAGTTCTTC. The encoded protein is CASSLGGRSYNEQFF. Together with reference TRBV7-2 and TRBJ2-1, the CDR3 gives the full variable domain: GAGVSQSPSNKVTEKGKDVELRCDPISGHTALYWYRQSLGQGLEFLIYFQGNSAPDKSGLPSDRFSAERTGGSVSTLTIQRTQQEDSAVYLCASSLGGRSYNEQFFGPGTRLTVL.

This clonotype was recorded many times. The chain is built from TRBV29-1 and TRBJ2-7; 7 nucleotides match TRBD1. Germline loops: CDR1 SQVTM, CDR2 ANQGSEA. V was clipped by 4 bases and J by 3 bases; unmatched bases: 12. This CDR3 comprises 15 residues. The CDR3 sequence: CSVGATGAALYEQYF. The CDR3 bases are TGCAGCGTTGGAGCCACAGGGGCCGCCCTCTACGAGCAGTACTTC.

In this sample, this clonotype turned up once. The V gene is TRBV7-2, the J gene TRBJ2-1; D is ambiguous. Germline CDR1 is SGHTA and CDR2 is FQGNSA. The CDR3 spans 13 residues. V dropped 3 bases and J dropped 5 bases, with 8 bases sitting between them. CDR3 protein: CASSFSPNNEQFF. The CDR3 nucleotides read TGTGCCAGCAGCTTTTCGCCTAACAATGAGCAGTTCTTC.

V and J are TRBV12-3 or TRBV12-4 and TRBJ2-7, with D possibly matching TRBD1 (7 bases). The CDR3 sequence is 15 residues long. The V end lost 6 bases, the J end lost 2 bases, and 17 bases lay between the germline ends. This CDR3 is CASSRDRDLTYEQYF. The DNA for the CDR3 is TGTGCCAGCAGCCGCGACAGGGACTTAACCTACGAGCAGTACTTC.

The J gene is TRBJ2-7, the V gene TRBV24-1; D gene unclear. There are 12 residues in the CDR3. Germline V CDR1 and CDR2: KGHDR, SFDVKD. Trimming left V 7 bases short and J 4 bases short, with 10 bases between. For the CDR3, the DNA is TGTGCCACCAGCGGACCTTCATACGAGCAGTACTTC. Amino acid sequence: CATSGPSYEQYF.

V gene TRBV29-1 combines with J gene TRBJ1-2, with TRBD1 as a possible D gene (5 bases). The CDR3 consists of 13 residues. The germline V gene has CDR1 SQVTM and CDR2 ANQGSEA. The V end was cut by 1 base, the J end by 8 bases, with 14 bases between. CDR3 nucleotides: TGCAGCGTTGAAGGCCTACAGGTGTTGGGCTACACCTTC. Protein: CSVEGLQVLGYTF.

The chain uses TRBV24-1 and TRBJ2-1; 7 bases fit TRBD1. The CDR3 has 14 amino acids. Germline V lookup: CDR1 KGHDR, CDR2 SFDVKD. Germline trimming cut 0 bases from V and 6 bases from J; bases unmatched to any gene: 1. The CDR3 DNA reads TGTGCCACCAGTGATTTGGCAGGGGGCAATGAGCAGTTCTTC. This encodes CATSDLAGGNEQFF.

The gene calls are TRBV6-2 or TRBV6-3 and TRBJ2-1; D may correspond to TRBD1 or TRBD2 (6 bases each). The better agreement between TRBJ2-7 and the DNA end casts doubt on the J call. CDR3 length: 14 residues. CDR1 and CDR2 (germline): MNHEY, SVGEGT. The CDR3 reads CATRRDNSYNEQYF. The CDR3 DNA reads as TGTGCCACCAGGCGGGACAACTCCTACAATGAGCAGTACTTC.

In this sample, this clonotype turned up a few times. The chain couples TRBV5-1 to TRBJ2-1; D gene uncertain. This CDR3 has 14 residues. In germline, CDR1 is SGHRS, CDR2 YFSETQ. Trimming took off 3 bases at V and 8 bases at J, with 15 bases between the two ends. CDR3 sequence reads: CASSSQTQVDEQFF. The CDR3 DNA sequence: TGCGCCAGCAGCTCCCAAACTCAGGTCGATGAGCAGTTCTTC.

The J gene is TRBJ2-5, the V gene TRBV20-1; D ambiguous. The end of the DNA fits TRBJ2-7 better, so the J call may be wrong. CDR3 size: 12 residues. CDR1 is DFQATT and CDR2 is SNEGSKA in the germline V gene (reference sequence). CDR3 amino acids: CSAPKEPYEQYF. The DNA of the CDR3 is TGCAGTGCCCCCAAAGAACCCTACGAGCAGTACTTC.

This chain joins TRBV11-2 and TRBJ2-3, with D perhaps TRBD1 or TRBD2 (5 bases each). The CDR3 contains 15 residues. V was cut by 8 bases and J by 6 bases, with 21 bases left in between. Germline loops: CDR1 SGHAT, CDR2 FQNNGV. The CDR3 loop is CASGASGTPRDTQYF. CDR3 coding DNA: TGTGCCAGCGGCGCCTCCGGGACGCCGCGGGATACGCAGTATTTT.

The CDR3 DNA follows: TGTGCCAGCAGCTTAGACGGCTATGGCTACACCTTC. It translates to CASSLDGYGYTF. The chain carries TRBV7-2 and TRBJ1-2; the D is unclear. With 1 base removed from V and 4 bases from J, the gap between germline ends came to 4 bases. Per the germline V gene, CDR1 is SGHTA and CDR2 is FQGNSA. There are 12 residues in the CDR3. The complete variable domain, with remaining parts taken from reference TRBV7-2 and TRBJ1-2, reads GAGVSQSPSNKVTEKGKDVELRCDPISGHTALYWYRQSLGQGLEFLIYFQGNSAPDKSGLPSDRFSAERTGGSVSTLTIQRTQQEDSAVYLCASSLDGYGYTFGSGTRLTVV.

This clonotype was seen at least ten times. Germline and junction disagree at one end, which may indicate a read error. The chain uses TRBV7-7 and TRBJ2-3; TRBD1 matches 8 bases. The CDR3 consists of 14 residues. The germline gives CDR1 SSHAT, CDR2 FNYEAQ (reference sequence). CDR3 DNA: TGTGCTAGCAGCGCTGGACAGGGATCCGATACGCAGTATTTT. It yields the protein CASSAGQGSDTQYF.

V and J are TRBV6-5 and TRBJ2-3, with D possibly being TRBD2 (7 bases). Germline V gene lookup returns CDR1 MNHEY and CDR2 SVGAGI. The CDR3 consists of 16 residues. Deletions cut 6 bases from V and 7 bases from J, with 23 bases between. In DNA form, the CDR3 reads TGTGCCAGCAGCATGAGACGGGGGGCGTTAGGGAATACGCAGTATTTT. This gives the protein CASSMRRGALGNTQYF.

This clonotype was recorded at least ten times. The chain carries TRBV2 and TRBJ2-3; D is undetermined. CDR1 SNHLY and CDR2 FYNNEI come from the germline V gene. The CDR3 totals 13 residues. The ends were cut back, 5 bases at V and 7 bases at J, with 13 bases in the middle. The CDR3 bases are TGTGCCAGCAGTTATCGGACCACGAATACGCAGTATTTT. Translated, it gives CASSYRTTNTQYF.